The 30 T cell receptor beta chains given below trace back to one sample, sequenced in a study of T cells in Graves' hyperthyroidism and ophthalmopathy (dated by TCRdb to the late 2010s). The library was obtained by multiplex PCR. Sequencing instrument: Illumina HiSeq 2000. Amplification of TCR beta CDR3 regions was carried out from RNA transcripts. For the first round of RT-PCR on the TCR CDR3, the HTBI primer set was used together with the Qiagen OneStep RT-PCR kit. TCRdb cleaned the public reads at Q25 with fastp, built clones with MiXCR and kept in-frame beta chains. Here each entry gathers all rows of one CDR3 protein and keeps the most common genes and DNA. For this sample there are under 700,000 distinct CDR3 sequences; approximately 16% appear just once. The ten largest clones take up approximately 20% of the sample. The sample taken for sequencing was blood. The source is a woman aged 18-29 years with Graves' hyperthyroidism.

In its sample, this clonotype was seen many times. The chain combines TRBV27 with TRBJ2-3; TRBD2 matches 8 bases. Germline V gene lookup returns CDR1 MNHEY and CDR2 SMNVEV (reference sequence). The ends lost 6 bases at V and 0 bases at J; junction bases unmatched: 29. The CDR3 has 23 amino acids. DNA for the CDR3: TGTGCCAGCAGCTCAACCACCCTCCAATCAGATCCTTGGACTAGCCTAAGCACAGATACGCAGTATTTT. Protein product: CASSSTTLQSDPWTSLSTDTQYF.

Ten or more counts support this clonotype. The chain combines TRBV28 with TRBJ1-2, with 7 bases matching TRBD1. CDR1 is MDHEN, CDR2 SYDVKM, per germline. V gave up 3 bases and J gave up 6 bases; unmatched junction bases: 7. The CDR3 is 14 residues long. CDR3 amino acids: CASSFNRGWNGYTF. CDR3 coding DNA: TGTGCCAGCAGTTTCAACAGGGGTTGGAATGGCTACACCTTC.

The chain combines TRBV5-1 with TRBJ1-4, with 10 bases fitting TRBD1. J gave up 6 bases and V 4 bases, and 3 bases lay outside the gene matches. Germline CDR1 and CDR2: SGHRS and YFSETQ. The CDR3 is 14 amino acids. This chain's CDR3 is CASSTGTGDEKLFF. CDR3 in DNA: TGCGCCAGCAGCACCGGGACAGGGGATGAAAAACTGTTTTTT.

This clonotype was observed many times. The gene calls are TRBV20-1 and TRBJ1-1; D is undetermined. V shed 0 bases and J shed 1 base, with 6 bases lying between them. The CDR3 contains 13 residues. Germline V CDR1 and CDR2: DFQATT, SNEGSKA (reference sequence). The CDR3 DNA sequence: TGCAGTGCTAGAGATGAACCGAACACTGAAGCTTTCTTT. Translating it yields CSARDEPNTEAFF.

V usage is TRBV7-2 and J usage is TRBJ2-5, with 9 positions matching TRBD1. The CDR3 runs to 15 residues. The germline V gene has CDR1 SGHTA and CDR2 FQGNSA. Losses at the gene ends were 2 bases for V and 4 bases for J; bases not matched to a gene: 5. CDR3 sequence: CASSLLGQGTETQYF. The CDR3 nucleotides read TGTGCCAGCAGCTTACTCGGACAGGGGACAGAGACCCAGTACTTC.

There are many counts of this clonotype. The chain uses TRBV20-1 and TRBJ2-1; no definite D call. Looked up from germline, CDR1 is DFQATT and CDR2 is SNEGSKA (reference sequence). There are 15 residues in the CDR3. Trimming pared 0 bases from V and 8 bases from J, leaving 17 bases between. CDR3 sequence: CSARDRIVSFDEQFF. The CDR3, as DNA: TGCAGTGCTAGAGATCGGATAGTCTCTTTCGATGAGCAGTTCTTC.

This clonotype came up many times. The chain couples TRBV12-3 or TRBV12-4 to TRBJ2-5; D may correspond to TRBD1 or TRBD2 (5 bases each). The germline V and J ends were trimmed by 3 bases and 5 bases, with 16 bases remaining between them. The CDR3 contains 15 residues. CDR3 in amino acids: CASSLGGGPIETQYF. CDR3 DNA: TGTGCCAGCAGTTTGGGTGGGGGTCCCATCGAGACCCAGTACTTC.

This clonotype has at least ten counts. V and J are TRBV20-1 and TRBJ2-3; TRBD2 matches 10 bases. Germline V gene lookup returns CDR1 DFQATT and CDR2 SNEGSKA (reference sequence). The trim removed 6 bases at V and 6 bases at J, leaving 12 bases unmatched. This CDR3 has 15 amino acids. This CDR3 reads CSAPRGGTSVDTQYF. CDR3 sequence (DNA): TGCAGTGCCCCGAGAGGCGGGACTAGCGTGGATACGCAGTATTTT.

This clonotype was counted ten times or more. V and J are TRBV15 and TRBJ1-1; D remains ambiguous. This CDR3 comprises 17 residues. CDR1 is LNHNV, CDR2 YYDKDF, per germline (reference sequence). The V end was cut by 0 bases, the J end by 7 bases, with 21 bases between. The CDR3 DNA follows: TGTGCCACCAGCAGAGATGCGCGGAGGACGCTTGTCGGTGAAGCTTTCTTT. It codes for CATSRDARRTLVGEAFF.

The sample holds many counts of this clonotype. J is TRBJ2-1 and V is TRBV5-4, with D perhaps TRBD2 (5 bases). The CDR3 has 15 amino acids. The germline V and J ends were trimmed by 5 bases and 4 bases, with 16 bases remaining between them. The V gene's germline CDR1 is SGHNT and CDR2 YYREEE (reference sequence). CDR3 sequence reads: CASSSPTGIYNEQFF. The CDR3 nucleotides are TGTGCCAGCAGTTCACCCACGGGGATATACAATGAGCAGTTCTTC.

This clonotype was counted a single time. The rearrangement uses TRBV29-1 and TRBJ2-1; the match to TRBD1 covers 8 bases. This CDR3 has 12 amino acids. The germline gives CDR1 SQVTM, CDR2 ANQGSEA. This chain's CDR3 is CSVPDRANEQFF. In nucleotides, the CDR3 is TGCAGTGTCCCGGACAGGGCCAATGAGCAGTTCTTC.

The table lists this clonotype with a few counts. V is TRBV4-3 and J is TRBJ2-3; D gene unclear. This CDR3 spans 14 amino acids. Germline CDR1 LGHNA, CDR2 YSLEER. V was clipped by 2 bases and J by 2 bases, with 8 bases between them. CDR3 sequence: CASSQLGTTDTQYF. The DNA of the CDR3 is TGCGCCAGCAGCCAATTGGGCACCACAGATACGCAGTATTTT.

The chain recombines TRBV29-1 with TRBJ1-1; D unclear. Trimming stripped 0 bases from V and 0 bases from J, with 5 bases between. Germline loops: CDR1 SQVTM, CDR2 ANQGSEA. The CDR3 runs 13 residues. CDR3 sequence reads: CSVEDRMNTEAFF. In DNA form, the CDR3 reads TGCAGCGTTGAAGACCGGATGAACACTGAAGCTTTCTTT.

This clonotype was recorded at least ten times. This chain uses TRBV20-1 with TRBJ1-5, with 8 bases aligning to TRBD1. This CDR3 is built from 14 residues. V lost 5 bases and J lost 7; bases outside the gene matches: 10. Germline CDR1 reads DFQATT; CDR2 reads SNEGSKA (reference sequence). The CDR3 loop is CSAGVTGAKQPQHF. The CDR3, as DNA: TGCAGTGCTGGAGTGACAGGGGCGAAGCAGCCCCAGCATTTT.

This clonotype was seen more than once but under ten times. The rearrangement links TRBV28 to TRBJ2-1; TRBD2 matches 7 bases. Trimming took 1 base from V and 4 from J; bases not matched to a gene: 13. CDR1 MDHEN and CDR2 SYDVKM come from the germline V gene. CDR3 size: 18 residues. The CDR3 spells CASSLLGGGSFMYNEQFF. CDR3 in DNA: TGTGCCAGCAGTTTATTGGGTGGCGGGAGTTTTATGTACAATGAGCAGTTCTTC.

This clonotype has a count of ten or more. This chain joins TRBV5-1 and TRBJ2-3; 9 bases line up with TRBD1. The V gene's germline CDR1 is SGHRS and CDR2 YFSETQ. V dropped 4 bases and J dropped 2; count of bases not matched to a gene: 5. This CDR3 contains 15 residues. The chain's CDR3 is CASSLDRGSTDTQYF. As DNA, the CDR3 is TGCGCCAGCAGCCTGGACAGGGGCTCCACAGATACGCAGTATTTT.

This clonotype was picked up a small number of times. CDR3: CSAGGLGVNTEAFF. CDR3 sequence (DNA): TGCAGCGCCGGGGGCCTTGGGGTGAACACTGAAGCTTTCTTT. The chain has TRBV29-1 and TRBJ1-1; D possibly corresponds to TRBD1 (6 bases). The CDR3 length is 14 residues. The V and J ends lost 7 bases and 0 bases respectively, with 15 bases between them. CDR1 is SQVTM and CDR2 is ANQGSEA in the germline V gene.

This clonotype was seen repeatedly, ten times or more. The chain links TRBV12-3 or TRBV12-4 to TRBJ2-2; 13 bases align to TRBD2. J was trimmed by 1 base and V by 4 bases; bases with no gene match: 6. The CDR3 contains 18 residues. As DNA, the CDR3 is TGTGCCAGCAGTTCACCGACTAGCGGGGGGCTGAACACCGGGGAGCTGTTTTTT. This encodes CASSSPTSGGLNTGELFF.

Only a few counts were recorded for this clonotype. The rearrangement joins TRBV10-2 to TRBJ2-5, with 10 nucleotides matching TRBD1. V dropped 4 bases and J dropped 3; count of bases not matched to a gene: 2. The CDR3 loop spans 14 amino acids. Germline CDR1 reads WSHSY; CDR2 reads SAAADI. CDR3: CASSGTGGKETQYF. CDR3 DNA sequence: TGCGCCAGCAGTGGGACAGGGGGTAAAGAGACCCAGTACTTC.

V and J are TRBV2 and TRBJ1-2; D is possibly TRBD1 (5 bases). From germline, CDR1 is SNHLY and CDR2 FYNNEI. The CDR3 contains 15 residues. Deletions cut 7 bases from V and 0 bases from J, with 15 bases between. CDR3 amino acids: CASMGPPGANYGYTF. The CDR3 DNA sequence: TGTGCCAGCATGGGGCCCCCGGGGGCTAACTATGGCTACACCTTC.

This clonotype has at least ten counts. The chain is built from TRBV7-9 and TRBJ2-3, with D tentatively TRBD1 or TRBD2 (5 bases each). V lost 3 bases and J 0 bases, leaving 10 bases between the germline ends. The germline CDR1 and CDR2 sequences are SEHNR and FQNEAQ (reference sequence). The length of the CDR3 is 15 residues. CDR3 DNA: TGTGCCAGCAGCTTGGGGACGGCAAGCACAGATACGCAGTATTTT. Its protein product is CASSLGTASTDTQYF.

On this clonotype: This may come from a read error, since a much larger clone is one base off. V is TRBV5-4 and J is TRBJ1-2, with 10 bases matching TRBD1. CDR3 size: 14 residues. Germline CDR1 SGHNT, CDR2 YYREEE (reference sequence). V shed 2 bases, J shed 4 bases, and the junction held 2 bases outside the gene matches. For the CDR3, the DNA is TGTGCCAGCAGCTTAGGGACAGGGGTCTATGGCTACACCTTC. It translates to CASSLGTGVYGYTF.

This clonotype was detected many times. The rearrangement uses TRBV12-3 or TRBV12-4 and TRBJ1-5; D is undetermined. The CDR3 has 14 residues. V dropped 5 bases and J dropped 1 base, with 9 bases sitting between them. This CDR3 is CASSPHQSNQPQHF. CDR3 DNA: TGTGCCAGCAGTCCACACCAAAGCAATCAGCCCCAGCATTTT.

This clonotype appeared a few times. The gene calls are TRBV4-1 and TRBJ1-2, with D unclear. Deletions cut 0 bases from V and 1 base from J, with 6 bases between. Per germline, CDR1 MGHRA and CDR2 YSYEKL. This CDR3 region has 14 residues. Written as DNA, the CDR3 is TGCGCCAGCAGCCAAGAGCCGCTTAACTATGGCTACACCTTC. Protein sequence: CASSQEPLNYGYTF.

This clonotype came up a few times. This chain uses TRBV18 with TRBJ2-3; D uncertain. The J call may be in error: the DNA end matches TRBJ1-5 better. The CDR3 extends over 14 amino acids. The germline gives CDR1 KGHSH, CDR2 LQKENI. The CDR3 region is CASSREIQIDTQHF. In DNA, the CDR3 is TGTGCCAGCTCTCGGGAGATCCAGATAGATACGCAGCATTTT.

This clonotype has at least ten counts. The chain has TRBV18 and TRBJ1-4; 8 bases are a match to TRBD1. Germline loops: CDR1 KGHSH, CDR2 LQKENI. The CDR3 runs 15 residues. Trimming removed 5 bases from V and 8 bases from J; junction bases left unmatched: 10. Written as DNA, the CDR3 is TGTGCCAGCTCAGCAGACAGGGGACTGAGGGAAAAACTGTTTTTT. Translating it yields CASSADRGLREKLFF.

This clonotype was seen only a few times. The chain recombines TRBV5-6 with TRBJ2-3; the D is unclear. The CDR3 extends over 14 amino acids. Germline CDR1 reads SGHDT; CDR2 reads YYEEEE. The V end was cut by 0 bases, the J end by 2 bases, with 7 bases between. The CDR3 sequence: CASSLEHPTDTQYF. CDR3 DNA: TGTGCCAGCAGCTTGGAACACCCCACAGATACGCAGTATTTT.

The rearrangement links TRBV7-6 to TRBJ1-4; D is possibly TRBD1 (6 bases). Germline loops: CDR1 SGHVS, CDR2 FNYEAQ. The V end was cut by 3 bases, the J end by 8 bases, with 7 bases between. This CDR3 contains 12 residues. CDR3 amino acids: CASSFDREKLFF. The CDR3 nucleotides are TGTGCCAGCAGCTTTGACAGGGAAAAACTGTTTTTT. The variable domain in full, with the rest retrieved from reference TRBV7-6 and TRBJ1-4, is GAGVSQSPRYKVTKRGQDVALRCDPISGHVSLYWYRQALGQGPEFLTYFNYEAQQDKSGLPNDRFSAERPEGSISTLTIQRTEQRDSAMYRCASSFDREKLFFGSGTQLSVL.

V and J are TRBV5-1 and TRBJ2-3; unclear D gene. With 4 bases removed from V and 5 bases from J, the gap between germline ends came to 11 bases. The CDR3 has 13 amino acids. Germline assignment: CDR1 SGHRS and CDR2 YFSETQ. The CDR3 loop is CASSATRLDTQYF. In DNA form, the CDR3 reads TGCGCCAGCAGCGCCACCCGGTTAGATACGCAGTATTTT.

The table lists this clonotype with many counts. The chain combines TRBV7-3 with TRBJ2-5; D possibly corresponds to TRBD2 (6 bases). The V gene's germline CDR1 is SGHTA and CDR2 FQGTGA. CDR3 length: 14 residues. V was shortened by 5 bases and J by 4 bases, with 14 bases between the two germline ends. CDR3 nucleotide sequence: TGTGCCAGCAGCCCCAATATGGGGGGAGAGACCCAGTACTTC. Translated: CASSPNMGGETQYF.